This T cell receptor beta chain emerged from a study of response to subunit inactivated influenza vaccine. From the RT-PCR reads, TCRdb called clonotypes with MiXCR, one entry per CDR3 protein. This sample has roughly 500,000 distinct CDR3 sequences, with 16% found just once. Trimming left V 4 bases short and J 3 bases short, with 10 bases between. CDR1 is SGHTA and CDR2 is FQGNSA in the germline V gene. This CDR3 region has 13 residues. Findings of the study overall: T cells newly recruited by each seasonal influenza vaccination are few, the authors suggested.

As regards this clonotype: Its specificity is not known.

Sample: CD4+ T cells sorted from PBMCs, taken around 25 months after vaccination. The TCR was taken from a man between 50 and 70 years old who received an inactivated influenza vaccine. The chain is built from TRBV7-2 and TRBJ2-7, with a tentative D call TRBD1 (5 bases). The CDR3 sequence: CASSSTDNYEQYF. DNA for the CDR3: TGTGCCAGCAGCTCAACGGACAACTACGAGCAGTACTTC.